These 8 T cell receptor beta chains were sequenced from one sample in a study of human T cells and chemical hapten exposure. The time point was: patch test 1, 2 weeks after DPC sensitization. The treatment was: therapeutic diphenylcyclopropenone sensitization with weekly scalp DPC. TCRdb called the RACE reads again in MiXCR, with one record for every CDR3 protein. The sample lists 75,000 to 95,000 distinct CDR3 sequences, over 9.5% occurring once. Specimen: whole blood, collected in connection with sensitization to the hapten diphenylcyclopropenone (DPC). The receptors here all came from a woman in her fifties or sixties with alopecia areata. Some clones in this sample may be carry-over from other donors' samples.

This clonotype was seen a handful of times. J is TRBJ1-3 and V is TRBV7-8; perhaps TRBD1 as D (5 bases). This CDR3 is 17 amino acids long. The V and J ends lost 1 base and 0 bases respectively, with 13 bases between them. Germline CDR1 SGHVS, CDR2 FQNEAQ. The CDR3 DNA follows: TGTGCCAGCAGCTTAGTGATAGGAGGGGTCTCTGGAAACACCATATATTTT. Encoded protein: CASSLVIGGVSGNTIYF.

The genes are TRBV6-5 and TRBJ2-6; D uncertain. The CDR3 loop spans 14 amino acids. From germline, CDR1 is MNHEY and CDR2 SVGAGI. The V end lost 2 bases, the J end lost 1 base, and 3 bases lay between the germline ends. The CDR3 region is CASSYLSGANVLTF. The CDR3 bases are TGTGCCAGCAGTTACCTATCTGGGGCCAACGTCCTGACTTTC.

CDR3 DNA: TGTGCCAGCAGTTACGCCCGGGACAGGGGGACCCCCTACGAGCAGTACTTC. Translated, it gives CASSYARDRGTPYEQYF. The chain uses TRBV6-5 and TRBJ2-7, with 11 bases matching TRBD1. Germline V CDR1 and CDR2: MNHEY, SVGAGI. This CDR3 spans 17 amino acids. V lost 2 bases to trimming and J lost 2 bases; unmatched junction nucleotides: 8.

DNA for the CDR3: TGTGCCTCTCTAAGGTGGGGGAGCACTGAAGCTTTCTTT. Protein sequence: CASLRWGSTEAFF. The chain recombines TRBV28 with TRBJ1-1; possible D gene TRBD1, 5 bases. The length of the CDR3 is 13 residues. Germline V gives CDR1 MDHEN, CDR2 SYDVKM. The germline V and J ends were trimmed by 11 bases and 4 bases, with 17 bases remaining between them. Combining the CDR3 with reference TRBV28 and TRBJ1-1 gives the whole variable domain DVKVTQSSRYLVKRTGEKVFLECVQDMDHENMFWYRQDPGLGLRLIYFSYDVKMKEKGDIPEGYSVSREKKERFSLILESASTNQTSMYLCASLRWGSTEAFFGQGTRLTVV.

Concerning this clonotype itself: A much larger clone lies a single base off, so this may be a read error. V usage is TRBV20-1 and J usage is TRBJ1-5; no clear D. The CDR3 sequence is 15 residues long. V was shortened by 0 bases and J by 4 bases, with 13 bases between the two germline ends. The germline gives CDR1 DFQATT, CDR2 SNEGSKA (reference sequence). The CDR3: CSARDLSQRNQPQHF. The DNA of the CDR3 is TGCAGTGCTAGAGATCTCTCCCAACGAAATCAGCCCCAGCATTTT.

The chain uses TRBV5-5 and TRBJ1-3; D is unclear. The V gene's germline CDR1 is SGHKS and CDR2 YYEKEE (reference sequence). The CDR3 covers 14 residues. The V end was cut by 2 bases, the J end by 1 base, with 7 bases between. The CDR3 bases are TGTGCCAGCAGCTTTGGGCAGTCTGGAAACACCATATATTTT. It yields the protein CASSFGQSGNTIYF.

This clonotype was recorded at least ten times. The V gene is TRBV29-1, the J gene TRBJ2-3; D is unresolved. The V end lost 3 bases, the J end lost 3 bases, and 10 bases lay between the germline ends. The CDR3 sequence is 13 residues long. The germline CDR1 and CDR2 sequences are SQVTM and ANQGSEA. The CDR3 reads CSVDRATTDTQYF. DNA of the CDR3: TGCAGCGTTGACCGGGCAACGACAGATACGCAGTATTTT.

This clonotype was counted between two and nine times. The chain carries TRBV11-2 and TRBJ2-5; TRBD1 matches 7 bases. Germline values: CDR1 SGHAT, CDR2 FQNNGV. The ends lost 5 bases at V and 1 base at J; junction bases unmatched: 10. The CDR3 runs 16 residues. The CDR3 bases are TGTGCCAGCAGCGCGACCTTTGGGGACAGCCAAGAGACCCAGTACTTC. This codes for CASSATFGDSQETQYF.